A single sample is the source of the 9 T cell receptor beta chains below, sequenced in a study of post-analysis software for immune sequencing data. Study-wide results and caveats: There were several TRBV segments more frequent in patients than controls, and TRBV5-6, TRBV5-1 and TRBV20-1 were among them.

cDNA libraries for TCR beta contained unique molecular identifiers. TCRdb re-called the PCR reads with MiXCR, one entry per CDR3 protein. The table lists roughly 650,000 distinct CDR3 sequences, 59% of them singletons, with 10% to 12% in the top ten. Their cognate antigens are unknown. Source material: blood. These receptors all stem from a girl between 2 and 10 years old with multiple sclerosis.

The chain has TRBV4-1 and TRBJ2-3, with 14 bases matching TRBD2. V shed 1 base and J 4 bases; nucleotides not matched to a gene: 10. Germline values: CDR1 MGHRA, CDR2 YSYEKL. This CDR3 has 19 residues. DNA of the CDR3: TGCGCCAGCAGCCAAGGATTCTTGGGACTAGCGGGAGCGGCAGATACGCAGTATTTT. Protein: CASSQGFLGLAGAADTQYF.

This chain uses TRBV6-5 with TRBJ1-2, with 9 bases fitting TRBD1. Germline CDR1 MNHEY, CDR2 SVGAGI. V gave up 0 bases and J gave up 4 bases; unmatched junction bases: 18. The CDR3 is 20 amino acids. The CDR3 DNA follows: TGTGCCAGCAGTTACTCTCGGACAGGGGATCGGCAAGGCTTATTCTATGGCTACACCTTC. Amino acid sequence: CASSYSRTGDRQGLFYGYTF.

The chain employs TRBV20-1 and TRBJ2-7, with D perhaps TRBD1 (6 bases). The CDR3 spans 12 residues. The germline V gene encodes CDR1 DFQATT and CDR2 SNEGSKA (reference sequence). Trimming cost V 3 bases and J 6 bases, with 12 bases left between them. In nucleotides, the CDR3 is TGCAGTGCTAGGGCGGCAGGGGTCGAGCAGTACTTC. Encoded protein: CSARAAGVEQYF.

The chain recombines TRBV7-9 with TRBJ1-2; 8 nucleotides line up with TRBD1. V trimming: 3 bases; J trimming: 1 base; junction bases outside the gene matches: 7. CDR1 SEHNR and CDR2 FQNEAQ come from the germline V gene (reference sequence). This CDR3 contains 16 residues. CDR3 nucleotide sequence: TGTGCCAGCAGCTTTGGGACAGGAGGGATTAACTATGGCTACACCTTC. As protein: CASSFGTGGINYGYTF.

This clonotype turned up a few times. The chain combines TRBV7-2 with TRBJ1-1; TRBD1 is a possible D gene (6 bases). The CDR3 runs to 16 residues. The V gene lost 0 bases and the J gene lost 7 bases, with 18 bases spanning the gap. CDR1 is SGHTA, CDR2 FQGNSA, per germline. This CDR3 reads CASSLAPTGKQGEAFF. The DNA for the CDR3 is TGTGCCAGCAGCTTAGCGCCTACCGGTAAACAGGGTGAAGCTTTCTTT.

Notes on this clonotype: One end of the junction does not line up with germline, which may come from a read error. The chain is built from TRBV7-2 and TRBJ2-6; D may correspond to TRBD1 or TRBD2 (6 bases each). The germline CDR1 and CDR2 sequences are SGHTA and FQGNSA. CDR3 length equals 16 residues. The CDR3 here is CASSLEAGWGANVRTF. The CDR3 nucleotides are TGTGCCAGCAGCTTAGAAGCAGGTTGGGGGGCCAACGTCCGGACTTTC.

J is TRBJ1-1 and V is TRBV7-2; D is uncertain. Per germline, CDR1 SGHTA and CDR2 FQGNSA. Between the trimmed V and J ends, which lost 1 base and 5 bases, there was a span of 8 bases. The CDR3 length is 13 residues. CDR3 residues: CASSLVVFTEAFF. The DNA of the CDR3 is TGTGCCAGCAGCTTAGTGGTTTTTACTGAAGCTTTCTTT.

This chain links TRBV27 with TRBJ2-7, with TRBD1 matching over 11 bases. Germline loops: CDR1 MNHEY, CDR2 SMNVEV (reference sequence). This CDR3 spans 15 amino acids. J lost 4 bases, V lost 5 bases, and 7 bases had no gene match. The CDR3 nucleotides are TGTGCCAGCAGTGGAGGGACAGGGGGTATATACGAGCAGTACTTC. Translating gives CASSGGTGGIYEQYF.

Notes on this clonotype: One end of the junction is discordant with germline, which a read error may explain. The chain combines TRBV7-9 with TRBJ2-1; no firm D call. This CDR3 has 13 residues. Germline CDR1 is SEHNR and CDR2 is FQNEAQ (reference sequence). The DNA for the CDR3 is TGTTCCAGCAGCTTTCGCGCCTACAATGAGCAGTTCTTC. This translates into CSSSFRAYNEQFF.